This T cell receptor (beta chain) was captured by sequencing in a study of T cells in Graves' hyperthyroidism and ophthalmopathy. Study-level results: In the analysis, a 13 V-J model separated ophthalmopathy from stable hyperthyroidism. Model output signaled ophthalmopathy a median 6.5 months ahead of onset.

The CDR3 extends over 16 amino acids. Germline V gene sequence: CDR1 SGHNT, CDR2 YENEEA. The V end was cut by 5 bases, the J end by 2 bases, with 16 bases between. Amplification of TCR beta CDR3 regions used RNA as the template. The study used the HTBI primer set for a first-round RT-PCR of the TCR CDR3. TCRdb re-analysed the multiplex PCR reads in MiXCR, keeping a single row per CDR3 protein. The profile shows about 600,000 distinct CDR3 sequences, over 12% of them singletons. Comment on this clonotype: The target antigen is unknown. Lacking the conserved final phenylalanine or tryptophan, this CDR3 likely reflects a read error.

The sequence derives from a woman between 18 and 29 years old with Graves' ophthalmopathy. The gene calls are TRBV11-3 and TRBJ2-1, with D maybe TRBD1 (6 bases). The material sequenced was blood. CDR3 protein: CASSPRGYPPYNEQFL. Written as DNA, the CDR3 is TGTGCCAGCAGCCCTAGGGGGTATCCTCCCTACAATGAGCAGTTCCTC.